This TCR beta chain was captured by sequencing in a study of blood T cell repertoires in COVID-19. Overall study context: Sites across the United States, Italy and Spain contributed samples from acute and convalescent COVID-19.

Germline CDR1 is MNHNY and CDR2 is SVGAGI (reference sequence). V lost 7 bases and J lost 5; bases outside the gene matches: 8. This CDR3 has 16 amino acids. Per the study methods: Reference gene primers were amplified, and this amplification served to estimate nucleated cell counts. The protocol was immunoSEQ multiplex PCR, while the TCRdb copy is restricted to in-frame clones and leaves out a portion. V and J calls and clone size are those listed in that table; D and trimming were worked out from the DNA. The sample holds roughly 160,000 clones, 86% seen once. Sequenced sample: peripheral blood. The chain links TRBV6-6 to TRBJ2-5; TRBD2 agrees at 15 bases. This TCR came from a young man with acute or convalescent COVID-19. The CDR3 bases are TGTGCCAGCACAGGACTAGCGGGGGGGCGGCGGGAGACCCAGTACTTC. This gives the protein CASTGLAGGRRETQYF.